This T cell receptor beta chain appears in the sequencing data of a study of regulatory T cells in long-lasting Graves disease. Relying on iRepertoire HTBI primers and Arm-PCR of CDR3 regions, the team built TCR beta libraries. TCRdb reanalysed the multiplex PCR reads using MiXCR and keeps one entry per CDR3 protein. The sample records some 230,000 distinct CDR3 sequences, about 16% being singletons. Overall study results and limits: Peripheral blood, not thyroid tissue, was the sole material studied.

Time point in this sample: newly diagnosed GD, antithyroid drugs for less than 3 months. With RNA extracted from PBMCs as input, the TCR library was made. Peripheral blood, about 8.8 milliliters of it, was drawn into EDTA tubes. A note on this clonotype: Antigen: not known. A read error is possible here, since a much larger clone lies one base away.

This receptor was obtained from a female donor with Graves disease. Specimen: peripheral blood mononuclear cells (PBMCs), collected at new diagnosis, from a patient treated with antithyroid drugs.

As DNA, the CDR3 is TGCAGTACTGAAGCGCTACAGATTGGGGGAGATACGCAGTATTTT. It encodes CSTEALQIGGDTQYF. The J gene is TRBJ2-3, the V gene TRBV20-1; D is possibly TRBD1 or TRBD2 (5 bases each). Trimming removed 8 bases at V and 5 bases at J, with 23 bases between. Per the germline V gene, CDR1 is DFQATT and CDR2 is SNEGSKA (reference sequence). The CDR3 sequence is 15 residues long.